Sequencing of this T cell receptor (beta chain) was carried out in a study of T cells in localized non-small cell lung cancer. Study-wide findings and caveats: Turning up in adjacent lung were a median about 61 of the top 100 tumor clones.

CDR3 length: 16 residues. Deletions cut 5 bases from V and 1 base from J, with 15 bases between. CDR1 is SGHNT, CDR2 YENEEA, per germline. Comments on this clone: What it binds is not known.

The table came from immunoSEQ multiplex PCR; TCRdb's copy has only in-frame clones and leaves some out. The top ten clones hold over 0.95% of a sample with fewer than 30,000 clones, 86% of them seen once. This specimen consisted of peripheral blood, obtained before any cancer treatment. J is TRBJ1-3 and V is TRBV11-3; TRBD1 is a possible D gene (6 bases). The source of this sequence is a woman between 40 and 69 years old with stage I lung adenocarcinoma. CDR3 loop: CASSGNTRGSGNTIYF. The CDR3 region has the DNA TGTGCCAGCAGCGGAAATACCAGGGGTTCTGGAAACACCATATATTTT. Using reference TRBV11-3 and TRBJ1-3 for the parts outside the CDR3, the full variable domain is EAGVVQSPRYKIIEKKQPVAFWCNPISGHNTLYWYLQNLGQGPELLIRYENEEAVDDSQLPKDRFSAERLKGVDSTLKIQPAELGDSAVYLCASSGNTRGSGNTIYFGEGSWLTVV.